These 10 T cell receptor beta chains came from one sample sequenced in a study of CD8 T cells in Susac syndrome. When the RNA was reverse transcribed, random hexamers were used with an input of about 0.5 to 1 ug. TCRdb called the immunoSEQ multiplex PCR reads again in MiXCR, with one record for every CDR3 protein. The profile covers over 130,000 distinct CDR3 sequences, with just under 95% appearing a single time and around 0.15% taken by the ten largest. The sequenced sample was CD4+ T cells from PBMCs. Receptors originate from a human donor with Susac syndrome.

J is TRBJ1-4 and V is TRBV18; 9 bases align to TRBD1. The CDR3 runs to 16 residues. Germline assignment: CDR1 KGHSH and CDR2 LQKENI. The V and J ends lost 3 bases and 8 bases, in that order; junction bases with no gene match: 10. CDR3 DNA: TGTGCCAGCTCACCCTTTGCGGGACAGGGAGAAGAAAAACTGTTTTTT. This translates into CASSPFAGQGEEKLFF.

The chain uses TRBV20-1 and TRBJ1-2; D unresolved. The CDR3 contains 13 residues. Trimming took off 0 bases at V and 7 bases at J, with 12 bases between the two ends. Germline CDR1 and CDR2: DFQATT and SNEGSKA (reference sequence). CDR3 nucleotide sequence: TGCAGTGCTAGAGAAGGTGGTACGGTTGGCTACACCTTC. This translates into CSAREGGTVGYTF.

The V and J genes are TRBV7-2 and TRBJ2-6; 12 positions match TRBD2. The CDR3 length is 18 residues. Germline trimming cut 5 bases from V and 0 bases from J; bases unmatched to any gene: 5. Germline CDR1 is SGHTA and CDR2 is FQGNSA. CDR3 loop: CASSPGLAGSSGANVLTF. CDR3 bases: TGTGCCAGCAGCCCCGGACTAGCGGGGAGCTCTGGGGCCAACGTCCTGACTTTC.

As DNA, the CDR3 is TGCGCCAGCAGTGCCAGGGGCGCTTATGGCTACACCTTC. Its translation: CASSARGAYGYTF. The chain has TRBV10-1 and TRBJ1-2; a weak D match, TRBD1 (6 bases). The CDR3 sequence is 13 residues long. CDR1 and CDR2 (germline): WNHNN, SYGVQD (reference sequence). V was clipped by 4 bases and J by 5 bases, with 11 bases between them.

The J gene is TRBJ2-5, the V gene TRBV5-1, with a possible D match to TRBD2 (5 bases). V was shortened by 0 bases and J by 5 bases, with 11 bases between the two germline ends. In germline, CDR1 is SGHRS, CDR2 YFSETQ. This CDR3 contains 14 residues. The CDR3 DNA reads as TGCGCCAGCAGCTTGGCGGGGTTCGGGGAGACCCAGTACTTC. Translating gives CASSLAGFGETQYF.

This CDR3 is CAWSSRELAGLDTQYF. The CDR3 DNA is TGTGCCTGGAGTAGCAGGGAACTAGCGGGATTAGATACGCAGTATTTT. The chain couples TRBV30 to TRBJ2-3; 10 positions agree with TRBD2. V lost 2 bases to trimming and J lost 5 bases; unmatched junction nucleotides: 10. The CDR3 has 16 residues. Germline V CDR1 and CDR2: GTSNPN, SVGIG (reference sequence).

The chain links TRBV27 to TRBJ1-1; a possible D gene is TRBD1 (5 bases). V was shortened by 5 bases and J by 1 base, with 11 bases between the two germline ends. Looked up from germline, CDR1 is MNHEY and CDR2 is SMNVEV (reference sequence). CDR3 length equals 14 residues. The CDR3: CASSLNQGNTEAFF. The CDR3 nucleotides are TGTGCCAGCAGTCTGAACCAGGGGAACACTGAAGCTTTCTTT.

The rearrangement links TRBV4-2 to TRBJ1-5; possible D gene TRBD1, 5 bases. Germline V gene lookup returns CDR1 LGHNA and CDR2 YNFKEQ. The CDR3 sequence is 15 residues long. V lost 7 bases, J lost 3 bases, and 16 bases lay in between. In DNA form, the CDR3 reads TGTGCCAGCAACCAGGGACCGGCGTCCAATCAGCCCCAGCATTTT. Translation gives CASNQGPASNQPQHF.

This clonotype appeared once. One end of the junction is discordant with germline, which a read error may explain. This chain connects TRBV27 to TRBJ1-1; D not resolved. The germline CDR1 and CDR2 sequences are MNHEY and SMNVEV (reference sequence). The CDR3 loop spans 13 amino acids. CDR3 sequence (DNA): TGTGCCAGCAGCCGAATCGGAGGGTCTGAAGCTTCCTTT. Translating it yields CASSRIGGSEASF.

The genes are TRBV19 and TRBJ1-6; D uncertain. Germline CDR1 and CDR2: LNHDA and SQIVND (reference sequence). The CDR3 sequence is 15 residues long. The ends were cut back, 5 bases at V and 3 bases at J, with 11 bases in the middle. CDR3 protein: CASSQGNHYNSPLHF. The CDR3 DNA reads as TGTGCCAGTAGTCAAGGCAACCACTATAATTCACCCCTCCACTTT. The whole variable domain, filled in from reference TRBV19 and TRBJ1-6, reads DGGITQSPKYLFRKEGQNVTLSCEQNLNHDAMYWYRQDPGQGLRLIYYSQIVNDFQKGDIAEGYSVSREKKESFPLTVTSAQKNPTAFYLCASSQGNHYNSPLHFGNGTRLTVT.